The entry below gives a single T cell receptor (beta chain) sequence along with its context. This sample is part of a study of shared clonotypes between healthy human individuals. Naive CD8 cells were CD45RO-negative, positively selected for CCR7, excluding terminally differentiated effector memory CD45RA+ cells. The method was immunoSEQ multiplex PCR; TCRdb's version includes in-frame clones alone and lacks a portion of them. Of about 2 million clones in the sample, approximately 95% were seen once. Germline V gene lookup returns CDR1 PRHDT and CDR2 FYEKMQ (reference sequence). V shed 4 bases and J 4 bases; nucleotides not matched to a gene: 7. The CDR3 extends over 15 amino acids.

The chain carries TRBV13 and TRBJ2-7; 10 bases map to TRBD2. The source is a man younger than 35 in good health. The sample taken for sequencing was naive CD8+ T cells sorted from blood. The CDR3 region is CASSSYSGGIYEQYF. CDR3 nucleotides: TGTGCCAGCAGCTCATATAGCGGGGGGATTTACGAGCAGTACTTC.